The rows below give T cell receptor beta chains drawn from one sample of a study of T cell clones after liver transplantation. Sequencing was performed with immunoSEQ multiplex PCR; in TCRdb, only in-frame clones are kept and a portion is missing. The repertoire consists of 45,000 to 60,000 clones, with roughly three quarters occurring once and the leading ten covering around 9.7%. The sequenced sample was CD4+ T cells from blood, obtained at the 22-month timepoint. The receptors were sampled from a human patient who received a liver transplant. The graft donor may have given rise to some T cells. Each CDR3 is given with its conserved first and last residue. D genes are given only for firm matches. Size is stated for part of the rows, as once, few or many counts, or as a class when the clone is expanded.

clone_size j_call d_call v_call cdr3_nt cdr3_aa
- TRBJ1-6 TRBD1 TRBV2 TGTGCCAGCAGTGAATCGGGGACAGCCTTTCCCCTCCACTTT CASSESGTAFPLHF
- TRBJ1-1 TRBD1 TRBV7-8 TGTGCCAGCAGGGGGGACAGGGCGGGAGTAATTAACACTGAAGCTTTCTTT CASRGDRAGVINTEAFF
- TRBJ1-2 - TRBV18 TGTGCCAGCTCACCACCGTCACAAACGATTAACTATGGCTACACCTTC CASSPPSQTINYGYTF
few TRBJ2-7 TRBD1 TRBV30 TGTGCCTGGGGGAGGACAGGGTGGACCTACGAGCAGTACTTC CAWGRTGWTYEQYF
- TRBJ1-5 - TRBV7-2 TGTGCCAGCAGCTTAGGGCAGAATCAGCCCCAGCATTTT CASSLGQNQPQHF
- TRBJ2-3 - TRBV28 TGTGCCAGCAAAGGAGGGGGGGCGACAGATACGCAGTATTTT CASKGGGATDTQYF
- TRBJ2-7 - TRBV10-2 TGCGCCAGCAGTGAGCGGGACGAGCAGTACTTC CASSERDEQYF
- TRBJ2-7 - TRBV28 TGTGCCAGCAGTTCCGCCTCCGCGATGGGGTCCTACGAGCAGTACTTC CASSSASAMGSYEQYF
- TRBJ2-3 - TRBV2 TGTGCCAGCAGTGAAGCGGGGTTGTTAACAGATACGCAGTATTTT CASSEAGLLTDTQYF
- TRBJ2-7 - TRBV5-6 TGTGCCAGCAGCTTGTTGCTTCGTAACCCCAGGGGGGAGTCTGGGCAGTACTTC CASSLLLRNPRGESGQYF
- TRBJ1-3 - TRBV13 TGTGCCAGCAGCCCGTCTGGAAACACCATATATTTT CASSPSGNTIYF
- TRBJ1-3 - TRBV4-2 TGTGCCAGCAGCCAAGAGATTTTACACGGTGGCTCTGGAAACACCATATATTTT CASSQEILHGGSGNTIYF
- TRBJ1-4 - TRBV19 TGTGCCAGTCGGACAGTGCGGAATGAAAAACTGTTTTTT CASRTVRNEKLFF
many TRBJ1-1 - TRBV18 TGTGCCAGCTCACCCTTCTCGCGTGGTGGGTCTGAAGCTTTCTTT CASSPFSRGGSEAFF
few TRBJ1-2 - TRBV7-8 TGTGCCAGCAGCTTAAGAGTGCAGGCAGGGAACTATGGCTACACCTTC CASSLRVQAGNYGYTF
- TRBJ1-1 - TRBV28 TGTGCCAGCAGTTTGATCTCCATGAACACTGAAGCTTTCTTT CASSLISMNTEAFF
- TRBJ2-7 TRBD1 TRBV19 TGTGCCAGTAGTAGGGACAGAGATTACGAGCAGTACTTC CASSRDRDYEQYF
- TRBJ1-2 - TRBV5-5 TGTGCCAGCAGCTCAGGACCTGAGGGCTATGGCTACACCTTC CASSSGPEGYGYTF
- TRBJ1-1 - TRBV18 TGTGCCAGCTCGGGAGAGACTGAAGCTTTCTTT CASSGETEAFF
- TRBJ1-1 - TRBV28 TGTGCCAGCAGTCCCGGACAGAAACAGACTGAAGCTTTCTTT CASSPGQKQTEAFF
- TRBJ2-3 - TRBV5-6 TGTGCCAGCAGCTTGGATAGCAGACGCACAGATACGCAGTATTTT CASSLDSRRTDTQYF
- TRBJ1-2 TRBD1 TRBV6-5 TGTGCCAGCAAACAGGGGTCTGTCGGCTACACCTTC CASKQGSVGYTF
- TRBJ1-6 - TRBV9 TGTGCCAGCAGCGTGCAGACTTTTAATTCACCCCTCCACTTT CASSVQTFNSPLHF
- TRBJ2-6 - TRBV23-1 TGCGCCAGCAGTCAATTTGACAGCACTGGGGCCAACGTCCTGACTTTC CASSQFDSTGANVLTF
- TRBJ2-3 - TRBV11-2 TGTGCCAGCAGCTTAGGCCCGGGAGAGGGCACAGATACGCAGTATTTT CASSLGPGEGTDTQYF
- TRBJ2-3 - TRBV7-2 TGTGCCAGCAGCTTACAACCCTTCACAGATACGCAGTATTTT CASSLQPFTDTQYF
- TRBJ2-1 TRBD1 TRBV5-4 TGTGCCAGCAGCCCGCGGGGGACAGGGGACAATGAGCAGTTCTTC CASSPRGTGDNEQFF
- TRBJ1-4 - TRBV4-1 TGCGCCAGCAGCCGTTCGGCATCGGAAAAACTGTTTTTT CASSRSASEKLFF
few TRBJ1-6 TRBD1 TRBV6-1 TGTGCCAGCAGTGAAACTGAGACAGGGTATAATTCACCCCTCCACTTT CASSETETGYNSPLHF
- TRBJ2-7 - TRBV6-6 TGTGCCAGCAGTTACCAACAGGCCTTATACGAGCAGTACTTC CASSYQQALYEQYF
- TRBJ2-2 - TRBV18 TGTGCCAGCTCTCCGGAGGGACCCAGGAACACCGGGGAGCTGTTTTTT CASSPEGPRNTGELFF
few TRBJ2-7 TRBD1 TRBV5-8 TGTGCCAGCAGCTTTGAAACGGGACAGGGAGGCGAGCAGTACTTC CASSFETGQGGEQYF
- TRBJ2-1 TRBD2 TRBV4-1 TGCGCCAGCAGCCAAAAACGGGAGGGATCCTACAATGAGCAGTTCTTC CASSQKREGSYNEQFF
- TRBJ1-6 TRBD1 TRBV25-1 TGTGCCAGCAGTGGACTGAGACAGGGAAAGGGGAGATCACCCCTCCACTTT CASSGLRQGKGRSPLHF
- TRBJ2-7 TRBD1 TRBV27 TGTGCCGAGGGGGCGCGGAACTCCTACGAGCAGTACTTC CAEGARNSYEQYF
- TRBJ1-5 TRBD1 TRBV23-1 TGCGCCAGCAGTCGAATAGGAACAGGGGATAGCAATCAGCCCCAGCATTTT CASSRIGTGDSNQPQHF
medium-sized TRBJ1-1 - TRBV7-6 TGTGCCAGCAGCGCGGACCTTAACACTGAAGCTTTCTTT CASSADLNTEAFF
- TRBJ2-1 TRBD1 TRBV9 TGTGCCAGCAGCGTTGTATTGGGACAGGGCTACAATGAGCAGTTCTTC CASSVVLGQGYNEQFF
- TRBJ1-5 - TRBV6-5 TGTGCCGCCGGAATGCGGGGCAATCAGCCCCAGCATTTT CAAGMRGNQPQHF
- TRBJ1-4 - TRBV6-1 TGTGCCAGCAGTGATATCAGGGGAACTAATGAAAAACTGTTTTTT CASSDIRGTNEKLFF
- TRBJ2-3 - TRBV10-3 TGTGCCATCAAACGCCCGGGGCAGAAAAGCACAGATACGCAGTATTTT CAIKRPGQKSTDTQYF
- TRBJ1-1 - TRBV5-1 TGCGCCACCAAAACCTTTCCGGGGACCAACACTGAAGCTTTCTTT CATKTFPGTNTEAFF
- TRBJ1-5 - TRBV6-1 TGTGCCAGCAGTGATCGCAGGGGAGGAGGCAATCAGCCCCAGCATTTT CASSDRRGGGNQPQHF
- TRBJ2-1 - TRBV9 TGTGCCAGCAGCCACTATTCGACAGGGAGGTTGGACAATGAGCAGTTCTTC CASSHYSTGRLDNEQFF
- TRBJ1-1 TRBD1 TRBV12-5 TGTGCTAGTGGTTTGTTCCCACGCGGGGCAGGGGGCTCGGGGAACACTGAAGCTTTCTTT CASGLFPRGAGGSGNTEAFF
- TRBJ1-3 TRBD1 TRBV7-2 TGTGCCAGCAGCCCGCAGGGGGTAGACACCATATATTTT CASSPQGVDTIYF
- TRBJ2-7 - TRBV2 TGTGCCAGCAGCAAAGGGGTTCTTTCTGCCGAGCAGTACTTC CASSKGVLSAEQYF
few TRBJ2-6 - TRBV30 TGTGCCTGGAGACGGGGGCGGGTGGCGGGTGGGGCCAACGTCCTGACTTTC CAWRRGRVAGGANVLTF
- TRBJ2-2 - TRBV9 TGTGCCAGCAGCGTAGGGAACAGGGAGGCGCGGTACACCGGGGAGCTGTTTTTT CASSVGNREARYTGELFF
- TRBJ2-2 - TRBV4-1 TGCGCCAGCAGCCAAGAATTTTACACCGGGGAGCTGTTTTTT CASSQEFYTGELFF
- TRBJ2-5 TRBD2 TRBV13 TGTGCCAGCAGCCTAACTAGCGGGCAAGAGACCCAGTACTTC CASSLTSGQETQYF
- TRBJ2-2 TRBD1 TRBV7-8 TGTGCCAGCAGCCAGGGACAGGGGAACACCGGGGAGCTGTTTTTT CASSQGQGNTGELFF
- TRBJ1-2 - TRBV30 TGTGCCTGGAGTAGGCGCCCCGGGAGCTATGGCTACACCTTC CAWSRRPGSYGYTF
- TRBJ1-6 - TRBV4-1 TGCGCCAGCAGCCAAGACTTTAGGACACACTTCGGTTCACCCCTCCACTTT CASSQDFRTHFGSPLHF
once TRBJ2-2 - TRBV7-9 TGTGCCAGCAGCCCCGGGACAACGAACACCGGGGAGCTGTTTTTT CASSPGTTNTGELFF
- TRBJ2-7 - TRBV28 TGTGCCAGCAGTTCCACAGGAGACCGGCTCTACGAGCAGTACTTC CASSSTGDRLYEQYF
- TRBJ2-3 - TRBV5-4 TGTGCCAGCAGCTTGGACAGCAGATTCACAGATACGCAGTATTTT CASSLDSRFTDTQYF
- TRBJ1-1 - TRBV6-5 TGTGCCAGCAGTAAGGAGGGGTACACTGAAGCTTTCTTT CASSKEGYTEAFF